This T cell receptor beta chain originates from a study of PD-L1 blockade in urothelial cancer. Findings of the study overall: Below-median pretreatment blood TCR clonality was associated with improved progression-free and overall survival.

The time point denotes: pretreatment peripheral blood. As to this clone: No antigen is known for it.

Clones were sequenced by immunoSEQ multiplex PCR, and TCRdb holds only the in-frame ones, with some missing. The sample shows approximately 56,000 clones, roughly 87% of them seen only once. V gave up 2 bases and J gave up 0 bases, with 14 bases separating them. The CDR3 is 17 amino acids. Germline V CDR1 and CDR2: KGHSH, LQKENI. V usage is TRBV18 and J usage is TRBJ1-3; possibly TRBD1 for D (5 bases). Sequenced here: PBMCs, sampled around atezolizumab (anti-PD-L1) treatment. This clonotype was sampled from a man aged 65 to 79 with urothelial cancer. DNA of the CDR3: TGTGCCAGCTCACCATCCGTAGGGGCAGACTCTGGAAACACCATATATTTT. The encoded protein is CASSPSVGADSGNTIYF.